This T cell receptor (beta chain) is drawn from a study of cytomegalovirus exposure and HLA in healthy donors. Germline CDR1 and CDR2: SGHRS and YFSETQ. The CDR3 covers 17 residues. With 4 bases removed from V and 0 bases from J, the gap between germline ends came to 14 bases. Vbeta (60) and Jbeta (13) primers were used in the PCR. Repertoires were generated with immunoSEQ multiplex PCR, while TCRdb's copy carries only in-frame clones and drops some. The table includes roughly 200,000 clones, around 82% detected once. The chain joins TRBV5-1 to TRBJ2-6; possibly TRBD1 for D (6 bases). This clonotype was sampled from a man aged 35-49 years in good health and CMV-seropositive. The sequenced sample consisted of PBMCs. CDR3 sequence: CASSPTGISSGANVLTF. CDR3 sequence (DNA): TGCGCCAGCAGCCCTACAGGGATATCCTCTGGGGCCAACGTCCTGACTTTC.